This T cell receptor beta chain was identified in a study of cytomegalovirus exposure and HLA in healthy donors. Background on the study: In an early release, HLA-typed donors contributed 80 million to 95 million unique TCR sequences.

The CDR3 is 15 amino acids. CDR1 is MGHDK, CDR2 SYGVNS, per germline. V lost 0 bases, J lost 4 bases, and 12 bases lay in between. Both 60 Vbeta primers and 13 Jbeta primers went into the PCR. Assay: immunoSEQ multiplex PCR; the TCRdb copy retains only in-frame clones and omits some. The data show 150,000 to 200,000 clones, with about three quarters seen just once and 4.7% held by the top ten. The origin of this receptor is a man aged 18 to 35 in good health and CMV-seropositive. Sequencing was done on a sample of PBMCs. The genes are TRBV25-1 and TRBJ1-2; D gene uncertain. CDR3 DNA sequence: TGTGCCAGCAGTGAATATTTTACGGGGTTCTATGGCTACACCTTC. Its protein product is CASSEYFTGFYGYTF.